This TCR beta chain is from a study of cytomegalovirus exposure and HLA in healthy donors. Whole-study results and caveats: With later analysis, a missense DCLRE1C variant became linked to TCR beta V- and J-gene trimming.

The CDR3 extends over 14 amino acids. CDR1 is SGHNT, CDR2 YYREEE, per germline (reference sequence). Between the trimmed V and J ends, which lost 3 bases and 3 bases, there was a span of 10 bases. PCR amplification relied on 60 Vbeta primers (plus 13 Jbeta primers). The protocol was immunoSEQ multiplex PCR, while the TCRdb copy is restricted to in-frame clones and leaves out a portion. The sample table sets out 40,000 to 60,000 clones. About this clone itself: Its antigen is undetermined.

Sequencing was done on a sample of PBMCs. The TCR was taken from a male donor in good health and CMV-seropositive. The rearrangement joins TRBV5-4 to TRBJ2-1, with a possible D match to TRBD1 (5 bases). The CDR3 sequence is CASSSQGSYNEQFF. CDR3 nucleotide sequence: TGTGCCAGCAGCTCGCAGGGTAGCTACAATGAGCAGTTCTTC.